Shown below are 22 T cell receptor beta chains from a single sample sequenced in a study of T cell responses to AZD1222 COVID-19 vaccine. TCRdb's table, derived via immunoSEQ multiplex PCR, lists solely in-frame clones and lacks some. The sample has 99,000 or so clones; approximately 90% are singletons. The sequences come from peripheral blood, collected on day 0 of AZD1222 vaccination. Receptors were obtained from an adult in good health.

The count of this clone is one. This chain uses TRBV6-5 with TRBJ2-7, with 10 bases matching TRBD2. CDR3 length: 14 residues. Germline CDR1 MNHEY, CDR2 SVGAGI. Germline trimming cut 6 bases from V and 5 bases from J; bases unmatched to any gene: 7. CDR3 amino acids: CASSAGTSVNEQYF. The CDR3 bases are TGTGCCAGCAGCGCCGGGACTAGCGTTAACGAGCAGTACTTC.

The chain has TRBV11-2 and TRBJ2-1; 13 nucleotides agree with TRBD2. After removal of 5 bases from V and 7 bases from J, the junction contained 11 bases not matched to a gene. The germline gives CDR1 SGHAT, CDR2 FQNNGV. The CDR3 totals 17 residues. CDR3 in amino acids: CASSPGTSGIRRNEQFF. In DNA, the CDR3 is TGTGCCAGCAGCCCGGGGACTAGCGGGATTAGAAGGAATGAGCAGTTCTTC.

The chain links TRBV19 to TRBJ1-6; no clear D gene. The V and J ends lost 11 bases and 10 bases respectively, with 9 bases between them. Germline assignment: CDR1 LNHDA and CDR2 SQIVND (reference sequence). CDR3 length: 10 amino acids. The CDR3 protein is CAVSSSPLHF. The CDR3 nucleotides are TGTGCCGTTAGTAGCTCACCCCTCCACTTT.

The chain couples TRBV11-3 to TRBJ2-7; D is possibly TRBD1 or TRBD2 (6 bases each). V lost 5 bases and J lost 5, with 16 bases in between. Germline V gene lookup returns CDR1 SGHNT and CDR2 YENEEA. This CDR3 region has 14 residues. The CDR3 reads CASSAPWGAHEQYF. The CDR3 coding sequence is TGTGCCAGCAGCGCCCCGTGGGGGGCCCACGAGCAGTACTTC. Variable domain in full (rest from reference TRBV11-3 and TRBJ2-7): EAGVVQSPRYKIIEKKQPVAFWCNPISGHNTLYWYLQNLGQGPELLIRYENEEAVDDSQLPKDRFSAERLKGVDSTLKIQPAELGDSAVYLCASSAPWGAHEQYFGPGTRLTVT.

This clone has a handful of counts. The rearrangement joins TRBV2 to TRBJ1-1, with no clear D. Trimming stripped 1 base from V and 5 bases from J, with 20 bases between. Per the germline V gene, CDR1 is SNHLY and CDR2 is FYNNEI. This CDR3 comprises 17 residues. The CDR3 nucleotides read TGTGCCAGCAGTGAAGGAGGCAGTAGTGGGGTCCTTACTGAAGCTTTCTTT. Translating it yields CASSEGGSSGVLTEAFF.

V and J are TRBV7-2 and TRBJ2-4; 8 positions match TRBD1. CDR3 size: 15 residues. Per germline, CDR1 SGHTA and CDR2 FQGNSA. Trimming took 0 bases from V and 7 from J; bases not matched to a gene: 5. CDR3 DNA sequence: TGTGCCAGCAGCTTAGCGGCAGGGGGCGGGAACATTCAGTACTTC. Its protein product is CASSLAAGGGNIQYF.

This chain uses TRBV2 with TRBJ2-1; unclear D gene. This CDR3 comprises 13 residues. CDR1 is SNHLY and CDR2 is FYNNEI in the germline V gene. The ends were cut back, 1 base at V and 7 bases at J, with 8 bases in the middle. CDR3 region: CASSEGTSNEQFF. The DNA of the CDR3 is TGTGCCAGCAGTGAAGGGACGAGTAATGAGCAGTTCTTC.

This clone appeared once. J is TRBJ1-4 and V is TRBV7-9; 10 nucleotides match TRBD1. The junction had 7 bases not matched to a gene; V was cut back by 5 bases and J by 7 bases. CDR1 is SEHNR, CDR2 FQNEAQ, per germline (reference sequence). The CDR3 contains 15 residues. The CDR3 nucleotides read TGTGCCAGCAGCCCAGACAGGGGGCGCAGTGAAAAACTGTTTTTT. Translating it yields CASSPDRGRSEKLFF.

This chain uses TRBV4-1 with TRBJ1-1; tentatively, D is TRBD1 (6 bases). There are 16 residues in the CDR3. The germline V gene has CDR1 MGHRA and CDR2 YSYEKL. Trimming took 1 base from V and 1 from J, leaving 13 bases between them. The CDR3 loop is CASSQVAGTRNTEAFF. Here the CDR3 DNA reads TGCGCCAGCAGCCAAGTCGCCGGGACAAGGAACACTGAAGCTTTCTTT.

This clone was seen a single time. The chain employs TRBV6-5 and TRBJ1-5, with D unresolved. There are 15 residues in the CDR3. Germline values: CDR1 MNHEY, CDR2 SVGAGI. The V gene lost 7 bases and the J gene lost 1 base, with 14 bases spanning the gap. This chain's CDR3 is CASKVGELSNQPQHF. The CDR3 DNA reads as TGTGCCAGCAAGGTCGGCGAATTAAGCAATCAGCCCCAGCATTTT.

This clone was counted a single time. This rearrangement joins TRBV5-4 to TRBJ2-2; 10 bases match TRBD2. The CDR3 is made up of 15 amino acids. Germline assignment: CDR1 SGHNT and CDR2 YYREEE (reference sequence). Losses at the gene ends were 1 base for V and 4 bases for J; bases not matched to a gene: 1. Written as DNA, the CDR3 is TGTGCCAGCAGCTTGACTAGCGGGACCACCGGGGAGCTGTTTTTT. Translating it yields CASSLTSGTTGELFF.

This clone was seen once. The V call is TRBV5-1, the J call TRBJ2-7; 7 nucleotides line up with TRBD1. The junction had 1 base not matched to a gene; V was cut back by 0 bases and J by 7 bases. Germline CDR1 and CDR2: SGHRS and YFSETQ. The CDR3 consists of 12 residues. CDR3 sequence reads: CASSLDRGEQYF. In DNA form, the CDR3 reads TGCGCCAGCAGCTTGGACAGGGGTGAGCAGTACTTC. Together with reference TRBV5-1 and TRBJ2-7, the CDR3 gives the full variable domain: KAGVTQTPRYLIKTRGQQVTLSCSPISGHRSVSWYQQTPGQGLQFLFEYFSETQRNKGNFPGRFSGRQFSNSRSEMNVSTLELGDSALYLCASSLDRGEQYFGPGTRLTVT.

V gene TRBV19 combines with J gene TRBJ1-1; a possible D gene is TRBD1 (5 bases). Germline CDR1 and CDR2: LNHDA and SQIVND (reference sequence). The V end lost 4 bases, the J end lost 3 bases, and 15 bases lay between the germline ends. The CDR3 sequence is 15 residues long. CDR3 residues: CASSTTTDYYTEAFF. In nucleotides, the CDR3 is TGTGCCAGTAGTACCACGACAGACTACTACACTGAAGCTTTCTTT.

The gene calls are TRBV19 and TRBJ2-3; 11 bases map to TRBD2. Trimming at V came to 0 bases and at J to 4 bases, leaving 6 bases not matched to a gene. The CDR3 length is 17 residues. Germline CDR1 LNHDA, CDR2 SQIVND (reference sequence). The CDR3 coding sequence is TGTGCCAGTAGTATAGAGGGTAGCGGGGGGGGCGCAGATACGCAGTATTTT. Its translation: CASSIEGSGGGADTQYF.

This clone was seen a single time. The chain carries TRBV2 and TRBJ2-2, with D unresolved. In germline, CDR1 is SNHLY, CDR2 FYNNEI. V was cut by 2 bases and J by 5 bases, with 3 bases left in between. CDR3 size: 12 residues. The CDR3 spells CASSEHTGELFF. CDR3 nucleotides: TGTGCCAGCAGTGAACATACCGGGGAGCTGTTTTTT.

The V gene is TRBV7-2, the J gene TRBJ2-2; 9 nucleotides match TRBD2. This CDR3 is built from 16 residues. Germline CDR1 SGHTA, CDR2 FQGNSA. The ends lost 3 bases at V and 4 bases at J; junction bases unmatched: 6. The CDR3 sequence is CASSFQGSGGTGELFF. As DNA, the CDR3 is TGTGCCAGCAGCTTCCAGGGTAGCGGGGGCACCGGGGAGCTGTTTTTT. The complete variable domain, with remaining parts taken from reference TRBV7-2 and TRBJ2-2, reads GAGVSQSPSNKVTEKGKDVELRCDPISGHTALYWYRQSLGQGLEFLIYFQGNSAPDKSGLPSDRFSAERTGGSVSTLTIQRTQQEDSAVYLCASSFQGSGGTGELFFGEGSRLTVL.

The rearrangement links TRBV15 to TRBJ2-3; TRBD2 agrees at 13 bases. CDR1 LNHNV and CDR2 YYDKDF come from the germline V gene (reference sequence). The CDR3 is made up of 15 amino acids. V was pared by 5 bases and J by 5 bases, with 4 bases of the junction left unmatched. CDR3 in amino acids: CATSLRTSGRDTQYF. CDR3 nucleotide sequence: TGTGCCACCAGCTTGCGGACTAGCGGGAGAGATACGCAGTATTTT.

The V gene is TRBV27, the J gene TRBJ2-1, with 14 bases identical to TRBD2. The junction had 14 bases not matched to a gene; V was cut back by 7 bases and J by 9 bases. CDR3 length equals 17 residues. The germline V gene has CDR1 MNHEY and CDR2 SMNVEV (reference sequence). The CDR3 here is CASNDLKGLAGGGEQFF. CDR3 coding DNA: TGTGCCAGCAACGACCTGAAAGGACTAGCGGGAGGTGGTGAGCAGTTCTTC.

This chain joins TRBV19 and TRBJ1-1; D not resolved. V was trimmed by 1 base and J by 7 bases, leaving 19 bases between them. This CDR3 contains 16 residues. Germline V gene data show CDR1 as LNHDA and CDR2 as SQIVND (reference sequence). CDR3 DNA: TGTGCCAGTAGTATAGGTTTAGGAGCCTTGAGGCATGAAGCTTTCTTT. It yields the protein CASSIGLGALRHEAFF.

This sequence joins TRBV6-6 and TRBJ2-3, with D uncertain. The CDR3 loop spans 14 amino acids. The germline V and J ends were trimmed by 6 bases and 2 bases, with 12 bases remaining between them. CDR1 is MNHNY, CDR2 SVGAGI, per germline (reference sequence). The CDR3 reads CASSRQPNTDTQYF. The DNA for the CDR3 is TGTGCCAGCAGCAGACAACCCAACACAGATACGCAGTATTTT.

This chain uses TRBV9 with TRBJ2-5, with 9 positions matching TRBD2. Trimming at V came to 6 bases and at J to 1 base, leaving 13 bases not matched to a gene. This CDR3 has 17 residues. The germline V gene encodes CDR1 SGDLS and CDR2 YYNGEE. CDR3 coding DNA: TGTGCCAGCACCGGGGGACCCGGGACTAGCCTCCAAGAGACCCAGTACTTC. This codes for CASTGGPGTSLQETQYF.

The table lists this clone with a count of one. For the CDR3, the DNA is TGTGCCAGCAGAAACAGGAAACCCACAGGGGGGAGAGACGAGCAGTACTTC. Residues: CASRNRKPTGGRDEQYF. This chain uses TRBV5-8 with TRBJ2-7, with 8 bases fitting TRBD1. The V gene end was trimmed by 5 bases and the J gene end by 5 bases; junction bases not matched to a gene: 18. The CDR3 is 17 residues long. Per germline, CDR1 SGHTS and CDR2 YDEGEE.